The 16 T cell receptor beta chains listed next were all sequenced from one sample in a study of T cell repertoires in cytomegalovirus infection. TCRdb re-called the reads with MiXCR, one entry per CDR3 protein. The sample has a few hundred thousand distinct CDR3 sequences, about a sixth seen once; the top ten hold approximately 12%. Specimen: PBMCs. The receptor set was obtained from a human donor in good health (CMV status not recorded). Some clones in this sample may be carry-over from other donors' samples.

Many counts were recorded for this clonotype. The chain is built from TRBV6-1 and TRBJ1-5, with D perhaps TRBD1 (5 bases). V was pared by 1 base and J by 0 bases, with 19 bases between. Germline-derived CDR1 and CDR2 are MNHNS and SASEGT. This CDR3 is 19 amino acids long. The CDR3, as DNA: TGTGCCAGCAGTGAAGGACAGCTCGACAGAGCCGATAGCAATCAGCCCCAGCATTTT. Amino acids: CASSEGQLDRADSNQPQHF.

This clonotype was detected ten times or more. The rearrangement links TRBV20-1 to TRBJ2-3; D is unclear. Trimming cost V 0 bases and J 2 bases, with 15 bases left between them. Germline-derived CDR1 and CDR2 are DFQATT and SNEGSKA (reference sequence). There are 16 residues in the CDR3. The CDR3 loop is CSARDFNRAYTDTQYF. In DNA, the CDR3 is TGCAGTGCTAGAGATTTCAACCGCGCTTACACAGATACGCAGTATTTT.

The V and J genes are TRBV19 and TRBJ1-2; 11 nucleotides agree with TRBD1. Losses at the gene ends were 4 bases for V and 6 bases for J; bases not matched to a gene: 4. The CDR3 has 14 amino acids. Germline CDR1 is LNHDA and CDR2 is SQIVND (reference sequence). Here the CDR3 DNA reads TGTGCCAGTAGTAATGGACAGGGGGCGAATGGCTACACCTTC. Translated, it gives CASSNGQGANGYTF.

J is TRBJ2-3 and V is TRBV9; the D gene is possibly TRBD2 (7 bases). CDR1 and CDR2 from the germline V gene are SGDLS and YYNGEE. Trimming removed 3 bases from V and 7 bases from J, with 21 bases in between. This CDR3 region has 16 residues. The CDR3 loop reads CASSAPWGGGLNTQYF. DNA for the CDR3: TGTGCCAGCAGCGCCCCCTGGGGGGGGGGCTTGAATACGCAGTATTTT.

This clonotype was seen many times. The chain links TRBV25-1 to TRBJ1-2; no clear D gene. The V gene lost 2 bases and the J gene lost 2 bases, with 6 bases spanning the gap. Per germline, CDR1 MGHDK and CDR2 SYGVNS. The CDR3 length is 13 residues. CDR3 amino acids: CASSEIGNYGYTF. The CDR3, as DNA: TGTGCCAGCAGTGAAATAGGGAACTATGGCTACACCTTC.

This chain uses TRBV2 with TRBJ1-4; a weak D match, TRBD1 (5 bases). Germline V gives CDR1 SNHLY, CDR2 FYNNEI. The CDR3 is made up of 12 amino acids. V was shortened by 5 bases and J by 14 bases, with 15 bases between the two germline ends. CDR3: CASSRPGKGLFF. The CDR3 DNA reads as TGTGCCAGCAGTCGCCCAGGGAAAGGGCTGTTTTTT.

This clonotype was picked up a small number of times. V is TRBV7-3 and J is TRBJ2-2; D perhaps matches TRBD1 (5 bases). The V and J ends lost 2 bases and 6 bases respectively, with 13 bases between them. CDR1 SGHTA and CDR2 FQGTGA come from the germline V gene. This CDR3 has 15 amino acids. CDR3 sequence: CASSLQPGIPGELFF. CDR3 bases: TGTGCCAGCAGCTTACAACCAGGGATCCCCGGGGAGCTGTTTTTT.

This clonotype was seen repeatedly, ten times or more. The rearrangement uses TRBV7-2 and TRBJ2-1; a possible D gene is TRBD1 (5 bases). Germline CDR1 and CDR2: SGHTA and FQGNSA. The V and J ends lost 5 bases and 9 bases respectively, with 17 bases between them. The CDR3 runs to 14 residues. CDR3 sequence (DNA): TGTGCCAGCAGCCCAAATCAGGGTTCCGGTGAGCAGTTCTTC. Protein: CASSPNQGSGEQFF.

CDR3 amino acids: CSASSVDRSDSPLHF. DNA for the CDR3: TGCAGTGCCTCATCCGTTGACAGGTCAGATTCACCCCTCCACTTT. This chain uses TRBV20-1 with TRBJ1-6, with a tentative D call TRBD1 (6 bases). Trimming took 6 bases from V and 8 from J, leaving 20 bases between them. CDR1 is DFQATT and CDR2 is SNEGSKA in the germline V gene (reference sequence). The CDR3 sequence is 15 residues long.

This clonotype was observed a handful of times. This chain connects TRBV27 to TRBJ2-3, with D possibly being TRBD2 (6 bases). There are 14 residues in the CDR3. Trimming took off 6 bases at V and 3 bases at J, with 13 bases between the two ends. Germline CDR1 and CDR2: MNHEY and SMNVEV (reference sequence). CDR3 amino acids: CASRKPGLTDTQYF. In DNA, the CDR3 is TGTGCCAGCAGAAAACCGGGACTTACAGATACGCAGTATTTT.

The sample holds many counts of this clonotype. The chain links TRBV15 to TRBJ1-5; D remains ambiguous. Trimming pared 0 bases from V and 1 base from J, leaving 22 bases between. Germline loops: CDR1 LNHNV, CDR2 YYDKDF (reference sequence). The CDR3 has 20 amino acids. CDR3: CATSRDDEERGRWSNQPQHF. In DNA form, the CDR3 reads TGTGCCACCAGCAGAGATGATGAGGAGCGAGGACGATGGAGCAATCAGCCCCAGCATTTT.

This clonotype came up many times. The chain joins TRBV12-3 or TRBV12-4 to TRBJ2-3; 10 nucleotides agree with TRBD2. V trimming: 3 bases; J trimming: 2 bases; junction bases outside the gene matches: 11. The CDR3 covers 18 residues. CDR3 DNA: TGTGCCAGCAGTTTCCCAGACTTAGCGGGGGGCATCACAGATACGCAGTATTTT. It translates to CASSFPDLAGGITDTQYF.

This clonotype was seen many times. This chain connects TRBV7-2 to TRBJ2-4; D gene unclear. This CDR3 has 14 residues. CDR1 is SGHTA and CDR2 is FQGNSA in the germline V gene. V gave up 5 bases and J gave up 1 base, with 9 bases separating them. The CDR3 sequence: CASSPPLAKNIQYF. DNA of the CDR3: TGTGCCAGCAGCCCCCCTTTGGCCAAAAACATTCAGTACTTC.

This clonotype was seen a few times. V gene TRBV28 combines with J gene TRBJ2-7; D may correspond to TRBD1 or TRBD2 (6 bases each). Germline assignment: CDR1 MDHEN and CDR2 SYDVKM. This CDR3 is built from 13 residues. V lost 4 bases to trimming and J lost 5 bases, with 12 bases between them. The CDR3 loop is CASSSGAEDEQYF. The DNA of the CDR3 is TGTGCCAGCAGTTCGGGGGCCGAGGACGAGCAGTACTTC.

The CDR3 coding sequence is TGTGCCAGCTCACCGGTGACAGGGGGAAACTCACCCCTCCACTTT. It codes for CASSPVTGGNSPLHF. The chain is built from TRBV18 and TRBJ1-6, with TRBD1 matching over 9 bases. CDR1 is KGHSH and CDR2 is LQKENI in the germline V gene. This CDR3 region has 15 residues. V lost 3 bases, J lost 10 bases, and 7 bases stayed unmatched.

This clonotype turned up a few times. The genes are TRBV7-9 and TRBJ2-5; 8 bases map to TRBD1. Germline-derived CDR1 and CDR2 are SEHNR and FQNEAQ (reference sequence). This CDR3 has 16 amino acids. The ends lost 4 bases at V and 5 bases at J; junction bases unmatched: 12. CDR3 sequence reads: CASSSAPDRVYETQYF. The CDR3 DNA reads TGTGCCAGCAGCTCCGCCCCGGACAGGGTATACGAGACCCAGTACTTC.